Following are 8 T cell receptor beta chains from one sample sequenced in a study of blood T cells in healthy people across ages (dated by TCRdb to 2013 to 2016). Preparation of the library involved 5' RACE. Data came from an Illumina HiSeq 2500. A second PCR of roughly 7 to 12 cycles was run with a J-beta primer mix and a sample-barcoded 5' primer. TCRdb handled the public reads itself, with Q25 trimming in fastp and clone calling in MiXCR, and kept productive beta chains. Identical CDR3 protein sequences are pooled into one entry, listed with their most common genes and DNA. The sample profile shows more than 800,000 distinct CDR3 sequences; more than 35% of them were found once. Together, the top ten hold approximately 20% of the sample. The material sequenced was blood. The receptors originated from a woman aged 55-69 years in good health.

V and J are TRBV12-3 or TRBV12-4 and TRBJ2-1; 8 bases match TRBD1. The CDR3 spans 14 residues. V gave up 6 bases and J gave up 7 bases; unmatched junction bases: 8. CDR3 coding DNA: TGTGCCAGCAGCCCACGGACAGGGTTGAATGAGCAGTTCTTC. It encodes CASSPRTGLNEQFF.

Only a few counts were recorded for this clonotype. The rearrangement joins TRBV30 to TRBJ2-7; 10 nucleotides match TRBD1. Germline V gene data show CDR1 as GTSNPN and CDR2 as SVGIG (reference sequence). The CDR3 sequence is 13 residues long. The trim removed 6 bases at V and 3 bases at J, leaving 5 bases unmatched. Here the CDR3 reads CACSRTGGYEQYF. For the CDR3, the DNA is TGTGCCTGCTCGCGGACAGGGGGCTACGAGCAGTACTTC.

The chain is built from TRBV5-4 and TRBJ2-5; 8 bases match TRBD1. Germline CDR1 and CDR2: SGHNT and YYREEE (reference sequence). After removal of 2 bases from V and 5 bases from J, the junction contained 5 bases not matched to a gene. This CDR3 comprises 14 residues. The CDR3 nucleotides read TGTGCCAGCAGCTTACGGACAGGGACGGAGACCCAGTACTTC. Translated, it gives CASSLRTGTETQYF.

This clonotype was observed a handful of times. The chain carries TRBV6-6 and TRBJ1-2, with a tentative D call TRBD1 (6 bases). V was clipped by 2 bases and J by 2 bases, with 9 bases between them. CDR1 is MNHNY, CDR2 SVGAGI, per germline (reference sequence). The CDR3 runs to 14 residues. The CDR3 DNA reads TGTGCCAGCAGTTACCTCCAGGGGAACTATGGCTACACCTTC. This codes for CASSYLQGNYGYTF.

The V gene is TRBV27, the J gene TRBJ2-5, with 11 bases identical to TRBD1. The DNA end lines up better with TRBJ2-7; the J call may be wrong. Germline CDR1 reads MNHEY; CDR2 reads SMNVEV (reference sequence). This CDR3 has 15 residues. The CDR3 coding sequence is TGTGCCAGCAGTTATACCGGGACAGGGGGAAACGAGCAGTACTTC. This sequence encodes CASSYTGTGGNEQYF.

This rearrangement joins TRBV11-3 to TRBJ2-5; 7 positions agree with TRBD2. The CDR3 has 14 amino acids. Germline V gene lookup returns CDR1 SGHNT and CDR2 YENEEA. The J segment lost 5 bases and the V segment lost 5 bases, leaving 8 bases of the junction unmatched. CDR3 DNA: TGTGCCAGCAGCCCTACGACTAGCTCGGAGACCCAGTACTTC. Encoded protein: CASSPTTSSETQYF.

This clonotype was counted between two and nine times. V gene TRBV18 combines with J gene TRBJ2-5; D is unclear. Trimming pared 3 bases from V and 5 bases from J, leaving 10 bases between. This CDR3 has 13 residues. The germline gives CDR1 KGHSH, CDR2 LQKENI. CDR3 sequence reads: CASSPVQTETQYF. CDR3 in DNA: TGTGCCAGCTCACCGGTTCAAACGGAGACCCAGTACTTC.

This clonotype was recorded once. The chain is built from TRBV18 and TRBJ2-1, with 10 bases that match TRBD2. Germline CDR1 KGHSH, CDR2 LQKENI. The CDR3 runs to 15 residues. V shed 1 base and J 6 bases; nucleotides not matched to a gene: 3. The DNA for the CDR3 is TGTGCCAGCTCACCACAGGCTAGCGGGAGCAATGAGCAGTTCTTC. This translates into CASSPQASGSNEQFF.